This T cell receptor beta chain originates from a study of regulatory T cells in long-lasting Graves disease (dated by TCRdb to 2020 to 2023). For context, the study as a whole: Persistent Graves' disease was defined as persistently positive TSH receptor autoantibodies together with antithyroid drug treatment for over 5 years. Patients with persistent Graves' disease were compared with patients with newly diagnosed Graves' disease using TCR sequencing and RNA sequencing of peripheral blood. The study was conducted in China and was registered as a clinical trial. TCR sequencing covered around 13 persistent and roughly 20 newly diagnosed Graves' disease patients, about 35 samples in total. On average, persistent Graves' disease patients in the clinical cohort had been on antithyroid drugs for approximately ten years.

In the case of this clonotype: What antigen it recognizes has not been identified. It has no much larger one-base neighbor in the sample; base qualities were not kept.

Library preparation employed multiplex PCR. TCRdb lists the instrument as Illumina HiSeq 4000. TCR beta libraries were built with iRepertoire HTBI primers and Arm-PCR amplification of CDR3 regions. Before sequencing, the PCR products went through gel purification. Under the source paper's analysis protocol: Gene usage analysis of CDR3 amino acid clonotypes used the 55 to 65 TRBV and some 13 TRBJ segments found across samples. COPE and FqMerger were used to merge filtered high-quality paired reads into contigs. BLAST was used to align contigs to IMGT TRBV, TRBD and TRBJ reference genes, and CDR3 was defined according to IMGT. Highly expanded clones were defined as clonotypes with a frequency above 0.1%. Repertoire diversity was measured by Shannon entropy, and V-J evenness by the Gini coefficient. A clonotype was considered public if more than one individual shared it. TCRdb cleaned the public reads at Q25 with fastp, built clones with MiXCR and kept in-frame beta chains. Under each unique CDR3 protein, matching rows form one entry showing the most common genes and DNA. TCRdb's processing, not the study's, gives the V and J calls here. For this sample the table gives around 400,000 distinct CDR3 sequences, of which roughly a fifth were detected only once. About 13% of the sample is taken by the ten largest.

The time point label here, explained by the study, means: persistent/refractory GD, antithyroid drugs over 5 years with positive TRAb. RNA was extracted from PBMCs in TRIzol for both TCR sequencing and RNA sequencing. Graves' disease was diagnosed according to American Thyroid Association guidelines. Patients were recruited from an endocrinology department in Xi'an, China. Each patient gave about 8.1 milliliters of peripheral blood, collected in an EDTA anticoagulant tube. Ficoll Paque Plus density gradient separation was used to isolate PBMCs, and no further T cell sorting was performed. An Agilent 2100 Bioanalyzer and agarose gel were used to check RNA quality, and a NanoDrop 2000 was used to measure RNA concentration. CDR3 length: 17 amino acids, cysteine to phenylalanine. Kept here is only the CDR3 DNA, which spans 51 bases and is read in frame from base 1. From the germline V gene, CDR1 is MNHNS and CDR2 is SASEGT. V sheds 6 bases and J sheds 0 bases, leaving 20 bases between their ends.

The paper's findings and limits, for the study overall: Only peripheral blood was studied, because thyroid tissue, the primary lesion, was inaccessible. Compared with newly diagnosed patients, persistent Graves' disease patients had lower TCR Shannon entropy and fewer highly expanded clones, which suggests clonal expansion. Persistent disease showed preferential use of TRBV28, TRBJ1-2 and TRBJ2-5, whereas newly diagnosed disease favored TRBV20-1 and TRBJ2-1. The small sample size was acknowledged by the authors as a limitation that may reduce accuracy. Sequencing and analysis were limited to the TCR beta chain. Patients with persistent disease shared more public clonotypes (about 2,700) than newly diagnosed patients did (around 930).

Sample: peripheral blood mononuclear cells (PBMCs), taken when the disease was refractory, from a patient treated with antithyroid drugs. The TCR originated in a female donor with Graves disease. In this chain, TRBV6-1 is recombined with TRBJ1-1; there is no confident call for the D gene. The CDR3: CASRESDSGPMNTEAFF. The sequence in DNA is TGTGCCAGCAGAGAATCTGACTCCGGGCCGATGAACACTGAAGCTTTCTTT.